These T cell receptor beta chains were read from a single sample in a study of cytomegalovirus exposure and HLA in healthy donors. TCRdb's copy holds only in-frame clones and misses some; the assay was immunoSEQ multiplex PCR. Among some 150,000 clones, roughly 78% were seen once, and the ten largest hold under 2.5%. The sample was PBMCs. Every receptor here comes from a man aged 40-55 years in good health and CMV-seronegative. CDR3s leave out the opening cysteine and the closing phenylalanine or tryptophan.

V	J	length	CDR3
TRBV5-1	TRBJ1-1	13	ASRDRVNTDTEAF
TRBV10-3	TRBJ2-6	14	AISLTGETGANVLT
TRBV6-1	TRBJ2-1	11	ASSASLAGREF
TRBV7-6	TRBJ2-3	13	ASSRDRGDTDTQY
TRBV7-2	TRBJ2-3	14	ASSSLRFGGTDTQY
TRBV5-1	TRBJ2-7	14	ASSGQGARMSREQY
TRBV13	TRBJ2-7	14	ASSLHPTSGSYEQY
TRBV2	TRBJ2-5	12	ASSDNEGEETQY
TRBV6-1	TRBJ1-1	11	ASILAGGTEAF
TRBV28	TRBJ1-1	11	ASSLRSHTEAF
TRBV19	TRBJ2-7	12	ASSPGGSFYEQY
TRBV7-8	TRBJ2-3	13	ASSPLAASTDTQY
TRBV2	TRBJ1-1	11	ASITDRNTEAF
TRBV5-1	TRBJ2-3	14	ASRSGSAGSVDTQY
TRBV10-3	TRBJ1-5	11	ATRPGGNQPQH
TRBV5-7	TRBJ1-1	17	ASSSPGERAERKNTEAF
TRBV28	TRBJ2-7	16	ASSRDKWGSGRSYEQY
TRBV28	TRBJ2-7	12	ASSRTGKSYEQY
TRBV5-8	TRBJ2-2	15	ASSRTSGRASAGELF
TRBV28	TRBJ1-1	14	ASSPGDRGKNTEAF
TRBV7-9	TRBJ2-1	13	ASSLSGSPYNEQF
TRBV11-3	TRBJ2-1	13	ASSLRGSSYNEQF
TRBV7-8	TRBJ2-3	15	ASSLAFTRFASDTQY
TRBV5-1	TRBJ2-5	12	ASRAGGPVETQY
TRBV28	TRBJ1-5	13	ASSSQGGSNQPQH
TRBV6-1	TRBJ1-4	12	ATATGGYNEKLF
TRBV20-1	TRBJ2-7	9	SASETYEQY
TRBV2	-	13	ASKSTSGSVDEQY